These 21 T cell receptor beta chains share one sample of origin, sequenced in a study of T cells expressing NK-cell markers. Reprocessing the 5' RACE reads, TCRdb reports a single entry for every CDR3 protein and omits DNA. The sample has 300,000 to 450,000 distinct CDR3 sequences; the top ten hold 5.2%. Material for sequencing was blood T cells: a sorted CD56 or NKG2C T cell subset, CD4+ or CD8+ T cells, or bulk PBMC T cells (not recorded which). The receptors derive from a man aged 18-75 years in good health.

This sequence joins TRBV5-1 and TRBJ1-2; no DNA is available, so the TRBD1 call from TCRdb remains unchecked. Germline V lookup: CDR1 SGHRS, CDR2 YFSETQ. The CDR3 sequence is 13 residues long. The CDR3 here is CASSRDRNYGYTF.

The chain couples TRBV7-6 to TRBJ1-4; TCRdb names TRBD1, which stays unverified in the absence of DNA. CDR1 is SGHVS, CDR2 FNYEAQ, per germline. The CDR3 runs 15 residues. The CDR3 loop is CASSRDGATNEKLFF.

The chain links TRBV28 to TRBJ1-5; TCRdb indicates TRBD1, and absent DNA this call remains unverified. This CDR3 is 15 amino acids long. Per the germline V gene, CDR1 is MDHEN and CDR2 is SYDVKM. The chain's CDR3 is CASSPWTGGSQPQHF.

The rearrangement links TRBV20-1 to TRBJ2-1. Per the germline V gene, CDR1 is DFQATT and CDR2 is SNEGSKA (reference sequence). This CDR3 spans 13 amino acids. The CDR3 sequence is CSARVSSPAEQFF.

The chain carries TRBV4-1 and TRBJ2-7; TCRdb designates TRBD1, a call that cannot be tested without DNA. This CDR3 has 15 amino acids. Per germline, CDR1 MGHRA and CDR2 YSYEKL. The CDR3 is CASSQDSRGGFEQYF.

The chain uses TRBV20-1 and TRBJ1-5; TCRdb calls TRBD1, which cannot be checked without DNA. CDR1 DFQATT and CDR2 SNEGSKA come from the germline V gene (reference sequence). CDR3 size: 16 residues. This CDR3 reads CSASRGWDSSNQPQHF.

V usage is TRBV27 and J usage is TRBJ1-1; TCRdb's D call, TRBD1, is unchecked because there is no DNA. CDR1 MNHEY and CDR2 SMNVEV come from the germline V gene (reference sequence). This CDR3 has 14 residues. CDR3 sequence reads: CASSSTGNVFEAFF.

The chain combines TRBV5-1 with TRBJ1-2; the D call from TCRdb, TRBD1, cannot be confirmed without DNA. There are 15 residues in the CDR3. Germline V CDR1 and CDR2: SGHRS, YFSETQ. CDR3: CASSLVQGATRGYTF.

The chain recombines TRBV4-1 with TRBJ2-2. Germline loops: CDR1 MGHRA, CDR2 YSYEKL. The CDR3 consists of 17 residues. CDR3 amino acids: CASSQVDMGFFTGELFF.

The chain is built from TRBV3-1 and TRBJ2-7; TCRdb names TRBD1, which stays unverified in the absence of DNA. CDR3 length equals 17 residues. The germline gives CDR1 LGHDT, CDR2 YNNKEL (reference sequence). The CDR3: CASSQPRGSARNYEQYF.

The V gene is TRBV4-2, the J gene TRBJ2-4; with no DNA, the TCRdb D assignment of TRBD1 cannot be verified. Germline V gene lookup returns CDR1 LGHNA and CDR2 YNFKEQ. The CDR3 is made up of 14 amino acids. The CDR3 here is CASSQGGGADIQYF.

The rearrangement links TRBV6-1 to TRBJ1-6. The CDR3 loop spans 16 amino acids. CDR1 is MNHNS, CDR2 SASEGT, per germline. The CDR3 is CASSPSFVSPNSPLHF.

This chain connects TRBV5-1 to TRBJ2-1; the D gene TCRdb calls, TRBD2, cannot be checked with no DNA. The CDR3 spans 16 residues. Germline CDR1 and CDR2: SGHRS and YFSETQ. The CDR3 loop is CASSRGGLEVYNEQFF. Drawing the rest from reference TRBV5-1 and TRBJ2-1, the complete variable domain is KAGVTQTPRYLIKTRGQQVTLSCSPISGHRSVSWYQQTPGQGLQFLFEYFSETQRNKGNFPGRFSGRQFSNSRSEMNVSTLELGDSALYLCASSRGGLEVYNEQFFGPGTRLTVL.

The chain's CDR3 is CASTLGGSYSYEQYF. The chain employs TRBV6-2 or TRBV6-3 and TRBJ2-7; checking the TCRdb D call of TRBD1 is not possible without DNA. Germline assignment: CDR1 MNHEY and CDR2 SVGEGT. CDR3 size: 15 residues.

The chain uses TRBV12-3 or TRBV12-4 and TRBJ2-1; TCRdb reports TRBD1, a call that lacks DNA to check it against. The CDR3 loop spans 12 amino acids. CDR3 protein: CASRLAGGPEFF.

The chain joins TRBV7-2 to TRBJ1-1. The CDR3 spans 14 residues. The germline CDR1 and CDR2 sequences are SGHTA and FQGNSA. The CDR3 sequence is CASSFDRSSTEAFF. The full variable domain, with the rest looked up from reference TRBV7-2 and TRBJ1-1, is GAGVSQSPSNKVTEKGKDVELRCDPISGHTALYWYRQSLGQGLEFLIYFQGNSAPDKSGLPSDRFSAERTGGSVSTLTIQRTQQEDSAVYLCASSFDRSSTEAFFGQGTRLTVV.

The CDR3 is CASSYPGGKLFF. This sequence joins TRBV11-2 and TRBJ1-4; the TCRdb call, TRBD1, lacks DNA for checking. This CDR3 region has 12 residues. CDR1 is SGHAT, CDR2 FQNNGV, per germline.

The chain links TRBV6-1 to TRBJ1-2; the TRBD1 assignment by TCRdb is unverifiable without DNA. The germline gives CDR1 MNHNS, CDR2 SASEGT. This CDR3 has 15 residues. This CDR3 reads CASSARGYTNYGYTF.

J is TRBJ2-1 and V is TRBV2; no DNA is available, so the TRBD2 call from TCRdb remains unchecked. Germline CDR1 is SNHLY and CDR2 is FYNNEI. The CDR3 totals 15 residues. The CDR3 loop is CASSARLRGYNEQFF.

The rearrangement links TRBV20-1 to TRBJ1-1. This CDR3 is built from 13 residues. Germline V gives CDR1 DFQATT, CDR2 SNEGSKA (reference sequence). This chain's CDR3 is CSVVHRFNTEAFF.

The chain uses TRBV5-4 and TRBJ2-5; the TCRdb D gene call, TRBD1, has no DNA to confirm it. Germline CDR1 reads SGHNT; CDR2 reads YYREEE (reference sequence). The CDR3 runs to 15 residues. CDR3 region: CASSFGRGRRETQYF. The variable domain in full, with the rest retrieved from reference TRBV5-4 and TRBJ2-5, is ETGVTQSPTHLIKTRGQQVTLRCSSQSGHNTVSWYQQALGQGPQFIFQYYREEENGRGNFPPRFSGLQFPNYSSELNVNALELDDSALYLCASSFGRGRRETQYFGPGTRLLVL.